Listed below are T cell receptor beta chains from one sample, sequenced in a study of blood T cells in healthy people across ages. TCRdb recomputed calls from the 5' RACE reads with MiXCR, one row per CDR3 protein. The sample lists some 900,000 distinct CDR3 sequences, about 48% seen once, with around an eighth in the top ten. Sequences were obtained from blood. These TCRs come from a man between 25 and 39 years old in good health. Each CDR3 is given without its conserved first and last residue. A D gene is named only where the DNA matches it firmly.

CDR3 | J | D | V
ASSQVEGGNYNEQF | TRBJ2-1 | - | TRBV7-3
AWGNRGYEQY | TRBJ2-7 | TRBD1 | TRBV30
ASSRSSEQY | TRBJ2-7 | - | TRBV3-1
ASRKTGQQGYGYT | TRBJ1-2 | TRBD1 | TRBV6-5
ASSFFRGSYGYT | TRBJ1-2 | - | TRBV12-3/TRBV12-4
SVERDRGYGYT | TRBJ1-2 | TRBD1 | TRBV29-1
ASSQEWGSGELF | TRBJ2-2 | - | TRBV3-1
SATRGSSYEQY | TRBJ2-7 | - | TRBV20-1
ASSNLYGTYEQY | TRBJ2-7 | - | TRBV6-1
SGFQGTYGYT | TRBJ1-2 | - | TRBV29-1
ASSDGDGVGYT | TRBJ1-2 | - | TRBV6-4
SARDPSSNYGYT | TRBJ1-2 | - | TRBV20-1
ASRDTGLSNEKLF | TRBJ1-4 | - | TRBV6-5
ASSWNTGNGETQY | TRBJ2-5 | - | TRBV5-1
ASSTGAYYEQY | TRBJ2-7 | - | TRBV28
AASDLRTDTGALDEQF | TRBJ2-1 | TRBD1 | TRBV24-1
AISEENSYNSLLH | TRBJ1-6 | - | TRBV10-3